This T cell receptor (beta chain) emerged from a study of blood T cell repertoires in COVID-19 (dated by TCRdb to about 2020). Concerning the study at large: Collaborator samples came from the United States, Italy and Spain and covered acute and convalescent phases of COVID-19. The prospective study material was composed of cDNA or gDNA derived from T cells, B-cell-depleted T cells, or PBMCs. The dataset comprised deeply sampled blood TCRbeta repertoires from subjects exposed to, actively infected with, or recovered from COVID-19. A freely available public database, intended as a resource for researchers studying the immune response to SARS-CoV-2, is where the repertoires were released. Samples were obtained from the ongoing ImmuneRACE study (first 160 participants) and from 1,000 to 1,500 subjects provided by 6 global collaborators. Nearly every sample came with metadata listing a de-identified subject ID, COVID-19 status, age in years and sex. HLA class I and class II types, where available, came from metadata supplied by the sample provider rather than from assay-based typing.

TCRbeta CDR3 regions were amplified from genomic DNA using the immunoSEQ Assay, a bias-controlled multiplex PCR. On the study's bioinformatics: Nucleated cell counts per sample were estimated from amplification of reference gene primers within the assay. Sequence reads were collapsed and filtered to measure the absolute abundance of every unique TCRbeta CDR3 rearrangement. For each sample, productive Simpson clonality was calculated as the square root of Simpson's diversity index across productive rearrangements. TCRdb retrieved this table from immuneACCESS and kept in-frame rearrangements only. Not all clones are present; in checked studies, unresolved V genes account for under half, and no reason is known for the remainder. The V and J calls and the clone size are those of that table, but D and trimming were determined from the DNA. Recorded for this sample are about 74,000 clones; around 86% of them occurred a single time. The ten largest make up approximately 28% of the sample.

Collaborating institutions collected whole blood in K2EDTA tubes following their own protocols. For TCRbeta analysis, collaborators shipped samples as frozen whole blood, isolated PBMCs, or DNA extracted from either of those sample types. Summary of the overall study and its limitations: The amount of clinical and demographic metadata varied by source and participant and was provided uncurated.

For this chain, trimming is 5 bases at the V end and 3 bases at the J end, and the number of junction bases without a gene match is 9. Per the germline V gene, SGHTA is the CDR1 and FQGNSA is the CDR2. The cysteine opens and the phenylalanine closes a CDR3 of 15 amino acids. Of the read, only the CDR3 DNA is kept; its 45 bases are in frame from base 1. This clone has only a few counts. No antigen is known for it. No much larger clonotype is one base removed from it; base qualities were not supplied. The receptor chain draws on TRBV7-2 and TRBJ1-2, and 7 junction bases match TRBD1. The sequenced sample consisted of peripheral blood. This receptor was identified in a woman of 80 years or more with active or convalescent COVID-19. The DNA is as follows: TGTGCCAGCAGCCTCTCGACAGGGTGGGACTATGGCTACACCTTC. Its amino acids are CASSLSTGWDYGYTF.